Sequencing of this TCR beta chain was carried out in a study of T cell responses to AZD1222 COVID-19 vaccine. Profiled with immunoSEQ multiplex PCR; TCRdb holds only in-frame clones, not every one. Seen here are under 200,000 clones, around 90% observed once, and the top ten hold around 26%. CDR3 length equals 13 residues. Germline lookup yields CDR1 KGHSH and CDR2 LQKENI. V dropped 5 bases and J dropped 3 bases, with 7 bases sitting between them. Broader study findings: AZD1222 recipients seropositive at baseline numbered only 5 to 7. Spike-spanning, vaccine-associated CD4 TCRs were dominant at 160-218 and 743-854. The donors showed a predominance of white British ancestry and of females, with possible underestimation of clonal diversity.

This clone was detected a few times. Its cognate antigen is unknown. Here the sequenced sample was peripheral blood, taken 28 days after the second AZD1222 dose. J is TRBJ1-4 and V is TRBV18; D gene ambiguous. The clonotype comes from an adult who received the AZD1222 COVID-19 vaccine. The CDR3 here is CASSAKSNEKLFF. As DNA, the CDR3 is TGTGCCAGCTCAGCAAAGTCTAATGAAAAACTGTTTTTT. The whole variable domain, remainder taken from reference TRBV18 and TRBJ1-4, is NAGVMQNPRHLVRRRGQEARLRCSPMKGHSHVYWYRQLPEEGLKFMVYLQKENIIDESGMPKERFSAEFPKEGPSILRIQQVVRGDSAAYFCASSAKSNEKLFFGSGTQLSVL.